A single sample is the source of the 10 T cell receptor beta chains below, sequenced in a study of blood T cell dynamics during melanoma immunotherapy. Noted time point: week 3, after first cycle of checkpoint inhibitor. Produced via immunoSEQ multiplex PCR; TCRdb's table is partial and in-frame only. The sample yields about 11,000 clones, 70% to 90% seen once. Sequencing used blood, obtained from a patient treated with checkpoint blockade. These receptors originate from a human donor with melanoma.

The gene calls are TRBV9 and TRBJ2-7; D is unclear. Germline V gene lookup returns CDR1 SGDLS and CDR2 YYNGEE. V was pared by 4 bases and J by 3 bases, with 8 bases between. The length of the CDR3 is 12 residues. This CDR3 is CASSNNGYEQYF. The CDR3 coding sequence is TGTGCCAGCAGCAATAACGGCTACGAGCAGTACTTC. Supplemented by reference TRBV9 and TRBJ2-7, the full variable domain reads DSGVTQTPKHLITATGQRVTLRCSPRSGDLSVYWYQQSLDQGLQFLIQYYNGEERAKGNILERFSAQQFPDLHSELNLSSLELGDSALYFCASSNNGYEQYFGPGTRLTVT.

There are a few counts of this clone. The rearrangement joins TRBV7-8 to TRBJ1-2, with TRBD1 matching 9 bases. Trimming took 5 bases from V and 2 from J; bases not matched to a gene: 6. CDR1 is SGHVS, CDR2 FQNEAQ, per germline. This CDR3 is built from 15 residues. CDR3 loop: CASSPRDRANYGYTF. In nucleotides, the CDR3 is TGTGCCAGCAGCCCTAGGGACAGGGCGAACTATGGCTACACCTTC.

The chain carries TRBV15 and TRBJ1-3; D unresolved. This CDR3 is 14 amino acids long. Trimming took 1 base from V and 4 from J, leaving 8 bases between them. The V gene's germline CDR1 is LNHNV and CDR2 YYDKDF (reference sequence). This chain's CDR3 is CATSRGVGGNTIYF. The CDR3 DNA reads as TGTGCCACCAGCAGAGGGGTGGGCGGAAACACCATATATTTT.

For the CDR3, the DNA is TGTGCCAGCAGCCTGGAGTTGAACGTTCAGAATTCACCCCTCCACTTT. Amino acid sequence: CASSLELNVQNSPLHF. This chain connects TRBV5-5 to TRBJ1-6; D gene uncertain. Germline values: CDR1 SGHKS, CDR2 YYEKEE (reference sequence). The CDR3 sequence is 16 residues long. V was trimmed by 4 bases and J by 7 bases, leaving 18 bases between them.

CDR3 nucleotide sequence: TGCGCCAGCAGCTTGGGAGACAGGGGAGATCAGCCCCAGCATTTT. Protein sequence: CASSLGDRGDQPQHF. The rearrangement links TRBV5-1 to TRBJ1-5; 8 nucleotides match TRBD1. The CDR3 length is 15 residues. J gave up 5 bases and V 0 bases, and 4 bases lay outside the gene matches. Germline CDR1 SGHRS, CDR2 YFSETQ.

The genes are TRBV4-3 and TRBJ1-2, with a weak D call TRBD1 (5 bases). Germline assignment: CDR1 LGHNA and CDR2 YSLEER. The CDR3 contains 17 residues. Trimming stripped 0 bases from V and 6 bases from J, with 20 bases between. This CDR3 is CASSQDALTGGDDGYTF. The CDR3 nucleotides are TGCGCCAGCAGCCAAGACGCTTTAACAGGCGGCGACGATGGCTACACCTTC.

The chain is built from TRBV7-9 and TRBJ1-2; D gene uncertain. Looked up from germline, CDR1 is SEHNR and CDR2 is FQNEAQ (reference sequence). Trimming stripped 5 bases from V and 10 bases from J, with 8 bases between. The CDR3 runs to 10 residues. The CDR3 is CASSMGLYTF. In DNA form, the CDR3 reads TGTGCCAGCAGCATGGGCCTCTACACCTTC.

This chain uses TRBV14 with TRBJ1-2; the match to TRBD1 covers 7 bases. V shed 1 base, J shed 4 bases, and the junction held 6 bases outside the gene matches. The germline gives CDR1 SGHDN, CDR2 FVKESK. This CDR3 is 15 amino acids long. CDR3 region: CASSQGTGATYGYTF. The CDR3 DNA reads TGTGCCAGCAGCCAAGGGACAGGAGCAACCTATGGCTACACCTTC.

The chain joins TRBV5-4 to TRBJ2-5; 8 bases fit TRBD2. V was clipped by 4 bases and J by 1 base; unmatched bases: 3. This CDR3 region has 14 residues. The germline CDR1 and CDR2 sequences are SGHNT and YYREEE (reference sequence). CDR3 in amino acids: CASSPAGAQETQYF. Here the CDR3 DNA reads TGTGCCAGCAGCCCAGCGGGGGCCCAAGAGACCCAGTACTTC.

In its sample, this clone was seen a few times. The gene calls are TRBV11-2 and TRBJ1-6; the D is unclear. The CDR3 consists of 15 residues. Deletions cut 0 bases from V and 7 bases from J, with 10 bases between. Germline CDR1 reads SGHAT; CDR2 reads FQNNGV. The CDR3: CASSLEQGKNSPLHF. The CDR3 nucleotides read TGTGCCAGCAGCTTAGAACAAGGGAAGAATTCACCCCTCCACTTT.